This T cell receptor (beta chain) was recovered during a study of cytomegalovirus exposure and HLA in healthy donors. The PCR used 60 Vbeta and 13 Jbeta primers. Repertoires were generated with immunoSEQ multiplex PCR, while TCRdb's copy carries only in-frame clones and drops some. The sample yields 65,000 to 85,000 clones, 78% seen once. The germline CDR1 and CDR2 sequences are SNHLY and FYNNEI. Trimming at V came to 4 bases and at J to 4 bases, leaving 6 bases not matched to a gene. The CDR3 consists of 14 residues. The TCR sequence derives from a woman aged 35 to 49 in good health and CMV-seropositive. Sequenced material: PBMCs. This chain uses TRBV2 with TRBJ1-2, with 7 bases identical to TRBD1. CDR3 in amino acids: CASSADRRAYGYTF. The CDR3 DNA reads TGTGCCAGCAGTGCGGACAGGCGGGCCTATGGCTACACCTTC.